This passage covers 26 T cell receptor beta chains from one sample sequenced in a study of blood T cell repertoires in COVID-19. Method: immunoSEQ multiplex PCR; TCRdb's copy keeps in-frame clones and lacks some. The sample contains some 21,000 clones, 80% to 85% of which appear only once. The sample was peripheral blood. Source of these receptors: a man aged 40-50 years with acute or convalescent COVID-19.

The chain employs TRBV30 and TRBJ1-2, with a weak D call TRBD1 (6 bases). Germline V lookup: CDR1 GTSNPN, CDR2 SVGIG (reference sequence). Trimming shortened V by 4 bases and J by 6 bases, and 12 bases separated the two germline ends. This CDR3 is built from 12 residues. The CDR3 loop is CAWNIRGHGYTF. In nucleotides, the CDR3 is TGTGCCTGGAATATCAGGGGCCATGGCTACACCTTC.

The table lists this clone with a few counts. This chain uses TRBV2 with TRBJ1-5; the D gene is possibly TRBD1 (5 bases). Germline loops: CDR1 SNHLY, CDR2 FYNNEI. The CDR3 runs 13 residues. With 6 bases removed from V and 6 bases from J, the gap between germline ends came to 12 bases. CDR3 amino acids: CASSPGGVQPQHF. In DNA, the CDR3 is TGTGCCAGCAGCCCCGGGGGGGTTCAGCCCCAGCATTTT.

This chain connects TRBV6-2 or TRBV6-3 to TRBJ1-4, with a weak D call TRBD1 (6 bases). The CDR3 extends over 13 amino acids. The ends were cut back, 6 bases at V and 5 bases at J, with 10 bases in the middle. The germline gives CDR1 MNHEY, CDR2 SVGEGT. This chain's CDR3 is CASSHRVNEKLFF. CDR3 bases: TGTGCCAGCAGCCACAGGGTAAATGAAAAACTGTTTTTT.

The rearrangement links TRBV20-1 to TRBJ2-3, with TRBD1 as a possible D gene (7 bases). V lost 3 bases, J lost 3 bases, and 16 bases lay in between. Germline CDR1 is DFQATT and CDR2 is SNEGSKA (reference sequence). This CDR3 is 15 amino acids long. The CDR3 DNA follows: TGCAGTGCTAGTGACGACAGGGAGGAGACAGATACGCAGTATTTT. It encodes CSASDDREETDTQYF.

V is TRBV14 and J is TRBJ1-2; 7 bases align to TRBD1. V shed 0 bases, J shed 7 bases, and the junction held 8 bases outside the gene matches. The CDR3 contains 15 residues. Per the germline V gene, CDR1 is SGHDN and CDR2 is FVKESK. The CDR3 region has the DNA TGTGCCAGCAGCCAAGAGGAAACAGGGGTGGGTGGCTACACCTTC. It codes for CASSQEETGVGGYTF.

V is TRBV6-5 and J is TRBJ1-4; D not certain. The CDR3 contains 13 residues. The germline V gene encodes CDR1 MNHEY and CDR2 SVGAGI. The V end lost 2 bases, the J end lost 12 bases, and 13 bases lay between the germline ends. The CDR3 loop is CASSYELLSELFF. CDR3 nucleotides: TGTGCCAGCAGTTACGAACTATTGTCGGAACTGTTTTTT.

The chain has TRBV5-1 and TRBJ2-1, with 13 bases identical to TRBD2. CDR1 is SGHRS and CDR2 is YFSETQ in the germline V gene. The CDR3 is made up of 15 amino acids. The junction had 10 bases not matched to a gene; V was cut back by 7 bases and J by 9 bases. The CDR3, as DNA: TGCGCCAGCGGCCCACTAGCGGGGGGGCAGGGTGAGCAGTTCTTC. It specifies CASGPLAGGQGEQFF.

The rearrangement joins TRBV3-1 (or the pseudogene TRBV3-2) to TRBJ1-2; no firm D call. Germline loops: CDR1 LGHDT, CDR2 YNNKEL (reference sequence). V lost 1 base and J 5 bases, leaving 8 bases between the germline ends. The CDR3 consists of 13 residues. Here the CDR3 reads CASSQVQDYGYTF. The DNA of the CDR3 is TGTGCCAGCAGCCAAGTGCAGGATTATGGCTACACCTTC.

This chain uses TRBV2 with TRBJ1-2, with 9 bases lining up with TRBD1. Per the germline V gene, CDR1 is SNHLY and CDR2 is FYNNEI. The CDR3 is 14 amino acids. Losses at the gene ends were 3 bases for V and 7 bases for J; bases not matched to a gene: 6. In DNA, the CDR3 is TGTGCCAGCAGTGAGCGGGACAGGGTTAGTGGCTACACCTTC. Amino acid sequence: CASSERDRVSGYTF.

This clone was picked up one time. CDR3 bases: TGTGCCAGCAGACGAACAGGAAGCTCTGGAAACACCATATATTTT. Translated, it gives CASRRTGSSGNTIYF. This chain uses TRBV6-5 with TRBJ1-3; possibly TRBD1 for D (5 bases). CDR3 size: 15 residues. The ends were cut back, 6 bases at V and 0 bases at J, with 12 bases in the middle. CDR1 is MNHEY and CDR2 is SVGAGI in the germline V gene.

V and J are TRBV4-2 and TRBJ2-7; the match to TRBD1 covers 7 bases. CDR3 length equals 16 residues. Trimming removed 4 bases from V and 4 bases from J; junction bases left unmatched: 13. Germline V CDR1 and CDR2: LGHNA, YNFKEQ. The CDR3 here is CASSPTGEFLPYEQYF. DNA for the CDR3: TGTGCCAGCAGCCCCACAGGGGAATTCCTTCCTTACGAGCAGTACTTC.

This clone has more than one count but fewer than ten. The genes are TRBV20-1 and TRBJ1-1, with no clear D. The germline CDR1 and CDR2 sequences are DFQATT and SNEGSKA (reference sequence). Trimming cost V 0 bases and J 5 bases, with 4 bases left between them. The CDR3 contains 11 residues. CDR3 amino acids: CSAREATEAFF. The CDR3 DNA sequence: TGCAGTGCTAGAGAGGCAACTGAAGCTTTCTTT.

This clone has a single count. This chain joins TRBV14 and TRBJ2-2; perhaps TRBD2 as D (6 bases). Germline V CDR1 and CDR2: SGHDN, FVKESK. V dropped 1 base and J dropped 5 bases, with 8 bases sitting between them. The CDR3 runs to 14 residues. In DNA form, the CDR3 reads TGTGCCAGCAGCCAAGGGCTAGCGACCGGGGAGCTGTTTTTT. Translating it yields CASSQGLATGELFF.

The V gene is TRBV21-1, the J gene TRBJ2-5; the table's D call, TRBD2, has no DNA check behind it. TRBV21-1 is designated a pseudogene. This CDR3 spans 15 amino acids. CDR3 sequence (DNA): TGTGCCAGCATTCGGCGGGGGCCTTGGAAAGAGACCCAGTACTTC. It encodes CASIRRGPWKETQYF.

The chain is built from TRBV11-2 and TRBJ2-3, with D tentatively TRBD2 (6 bases). The germline V gene encodes CDR1 SGHAT and CDR2 FQNNGV. The germline V and J ends were trimmed by 6 bases and 3 bases, with 13 bases remaining between them. The CDR3 extends over 14 amino acids. The CDR3 nucleotides read TGTGCCAGCAGTCTAGCGAGGACTACAGATACGCAGTATTTT. It yields the protein CASSLARTTDTQYF.

The genes are TRBV11-2 and TRBJ2-5, with D possibly matching TRBD2 (7 bases). V lost 2 bases to trimming and J lost 1 base, with 14 bases between them. Germline V gene lookup returns CDR1 SGHAT and CDR2 FQNNGV. CDR3 length: 16 amino acids. The CDR3 reads CASSLLGGGGQETQYF. The CDR3, as DNA: TGTGCCAGCAGCTTATTGGGCGGGGGCGGCCAAGAGACCCAGTACTTC.

This chain links TRBV6-5 with TRBJ1-5; maybe TRBD1 (5 bases). Germline CDR1 MNHEY, CDR2 SVGAGI. The CDR3 sequence is 13 residues long. Trimming stripped 8 bases from V and 0 bases from J, with 8 bases between. DNA of the CDR3: TGTGCCAGCGGGGGGTATAGCAATCAGCCCCAGCATTTT. It specifies CASGGYSNQPQHF.

A note on this clone: Additional DNA sequences in this sample encode the identical CDR3. This chain connects TRBV5-1 to TRBJ2-7; no definite D call. Looked up from germline, CDR1 is SGHRS and CDR2 is YFSETQ. The CDR3 is 13 residues long. Deletions cut 3 bases from V and 0 bases from J, with 7 bases between. DNA of the CDR3: TGCGCCAGCAGCTCACTCCCCTCCTACGAGCAGTACTTC. Residues: CASSSLPSYEQYF.

The chain has TRBV6-4 and TRBJ2-3; tentatively, D is TRBD2 (6 bases). The CDR3 sequence is 16 residues long. V was shortened by 0 bases and J by 2 bases, with 12 bases between the two germline ends. CDR1 is MRHNA, CDR2 SNTAGT, per germline. CDR3 DNA: TGTGCCAGCAGTGACTCGGGGGGACTCTCCACAGATACGCAGTATTTT. As protein: CASSDSGGLSTDTQYF.

This chain joins TRBV6-2 or TRBV6-3 and TRBJ2-5; TRBD2 is a possible D gene (7 bases). Germline V gives CDR1 MNHEY, CDR2 SVGEGT. The CDR3 totals 16 residues. Trimming took off 1 base at V and 5 bases at J, with 17 bases between the two ends. CDR3 protein: CASSYLSPGGHETQYF. The DNA for the CDR3 is TGTGCCAGCAGTTACTTGAGTCCGGGGGGCCACGAGACCCAGTACTTC.

This clone has a single count. This sequence joins TRBV5-1 and TRBJ2-5; 12 bases align to TRBD2. The trim removed 4 bases at V and 4 bases at J, leaving 5 bases unmatched. Germline loops: CDR1 SGHRS, CDR2 YFSETQ. The CDR3 length is 15 residues. The CDR3 bases are TGCGCCAGCAGCCCTCGGACTAGCGGGGCAGAGACCCAGTACTTC. This encodes CASSPRTSGAETQYF.

The V gene is TRBV7-8, the J gene TRBJ1-2; tentative D call: TRBD1 (6 bases). The CDR3 totals 14 residues. The V and J ends lost 1 base and 7 bases respectively, with 13 bases between them. In germline, CDR1 is SGHVS, CDR2 FQNEAQ. CDR3 bases: TGTGCCAGCAGCTTAGGGACAGCTATAAGTGGCTACACCTTC. It is translated as CASSLGTAISGYTF.

The rearrangement links TRBV12-5 to TRBJ1-1; TRBD1 agrees at 9 bases. CDR3 length equals 13 residues. CDR1 is LGHNT, CDR2 FRNRAP, per germline. The V and J ends lost 10 bases and 5 bases, in that order; junction bases with no gene match: 8. Here the CDR3 reads CATGDRVGTEAFF. The CDR3 DNA sequence: TGTGCTACCGGGGACAGGGTGGGAACTGAAGCTTTCTTT.

This clone showed up just a few times. The gene calls are TRBV20-1 and TRBJ2-3, with 10 bases matching TRBD2. Germline V CDR1 and CDR2: DFQATT, SNEGSKA (reference sequence). Trimming removed 3 bases from V and 4 bases from J; junction bases left unmatched: 16. The length of the CDR3 is 18 residues. The CDR3 sequence is CSASGPAQAGGQPDTQYF. CDR3 in DNA: TGCAGTGCTAGTGGCCCAGCTCAAGCGGGAGGGCAACCAGATACGCAGTATTTT.

This chain joins TRBV4-1 and TRBJ2-3; perhaps TRBD1 as D (5 bases). The length of the CDR3 is 18 residues. V was trimmed by 1 base and J by 6 bases, leaving 23 bases between them. Germline-derived CDR1 and CDR2 are MGHRA and YSYEKL. The CDR3 protein is CASSQGFAGLDLRDTQYF. The CDR3 nucleotides read TGCGCCAGCAGCCAAGGATTTGCAGGGCTCGACTTGCGGGATACGCAGTATTTT.

The J gene is TRBJ1-2, the V gene TRBV30; TRBD1 might be the D (5 bases). The germline V and J ends were trimmed by 1 base and 0 bases, with 9 bases remaining between them. The CDR3 is 14 residues long. Germline assignment: CDR1 GTSNPN and CDR2 SVGIG (reference sequence). CDR3: CAWSEGLANYGYTF. CDR3 DNA: TGTGCCTGGAGTGAGGGGTTGGCTAACTATGGCTACACCTTC.